One and the same sample provided the 21 T cell receptor beta chains below, sequenced in a study of cytomegalovirus exposure and HLA in healthy donors. PCR primers comprised 60 Vbeta and 13 Jbeta primers. Measured with immunoSEQ multiplex PCR; TCRdb has only the in-frame clones, and not every one. This sample yields hundreds of thousands of clones, of which around 73% are seen a single time; 3.8% belongs to the top ten. The sequenced material came from PBMCs. All receptors come from a male donor in good health and CMV-seronegative.

J is TRBJ2-7 and V is TRBV6-7; TRBD1 matches 9 bases. TRBV6-7 is given ORF status, its function remaining uncertain. Trimming removed 7 bases from V and 2 bases from J; junction bases left unmatched: 12. This CDR3 is 16 amino acids long. The chain's CDR3 is CASTTQPGQGPYEQYF. In nucleotides, the CDR3 is TGTGCCAGCACTACCCAGCCGGGACAGGGCCCCTACGAGCAGTACTTC.

The chain uses TRBV19 and TRBJ1-5, with 9 bases matching TRBD1. The J segment lost 4 bases and the V segment lost 5 bases, leaving 6 bases of the junction unmatched. This CDR3 has 15 residues. CDR1 LNHDA and CDR2 SQIVND come from the germline V gene (reference sequence). CDR3 region: CASSFGQGSNQPQHF. CDR3 nucleotide sequence: TGTGCCAGTAGTTTCGGACAGGGGTCGAATCAGCCCCAGCATTTT.

This chain links TRBV19 with TRBJ1-1; a possible D gene is TRBD1 (6 bases). The CDR3 runs 14 residues. Germline loops: CDR1 LNHDA, CDR2 SQIVND (reference sequence). V lost 7 bases and J 0 bases, leaving 12 bases between the germline ends. The CDR3 spells CASNSDRMNTEAFF. The DNA of the CDR3 is TGTGCCAGTAACTCGGACAGAATGAACACTGAAGCTTTCTTT.

This clone was found once. This sequence joins TRBV11-3 and TRBJ1-5, with D possibly being TRBD1 (6 bases). Trimming took 1 base from V and 7 from J, leaving 14 bases between them. The CDR3 spans 15 residues. CDR1 and CDR2 from the germline V gene are SGHNT and YENEEA. CDR3 in amino acids: CASSLGAGAKQPQHF. CDR3 DNA: TGTGCCAGCAGCTTAGGAGCAGGGGCGAAGCAGCCCCAGCATTTT.

V usage is TRBV15 and J usage is TRBJ2-1, with a weak D call TRBD2 (6 bases). The germline CDR1 and CDR2 sequences are LNHNV and YYDKDF (reference sequence). V lost 5 bases and J lost 0, with 17 bases in between. CDR3 length: 17 amino acids. This chain's CDR3 is CATSPSLATSSYNEQFF. DNA for the CDR3: TGTGCCACCAGCCCTTCTCTAGCGACAAGCTCCTACAATGAGCAGTTCTTC.

This sequence joins TRBV18 and TRBJ1-4; a possible D gene is TRBD1 (6 bases). In germline, CDR1 is KGHSH, CDR2 LQKENI. The CDR3 sequence is 15 residues long. Trimming cost V 1 base and J 8 bases, with 14 bases left between them. CDR3 protein: CASSPRTAPSEKLFF. The CDR3 nucleotides read TGTGCCAGCTCACCACGGACAGCGCCGTCCGAAAAACTGTTTTTT.

The J gene is TRBJ2-7, the V gene TRBV5-1, with D tentatively TRBD2 (6 bases). Trimming pared 0 bases from V and 3 bases from J, leaving 16 bases between. Germline V gene data show CDR1 as SGHRS and CDR2 as YFSETQ. CDR3 size: 16 residues. The CDR3 is CASSLEGRGGGYEQYF. The CDR3 DNA sequence: TGCGCCAGCAGCTTGGAGGGGCGGGGAGGAGGCTACGAGCAGTACTTC.

CDR3 bases: TGTGCCAGCAGTTTAGGGCAGGGTGGAGCTTTCTTT. Translated: CASSLGQGGAFF. This chain uses TRBV28 with TRBJ1-1; D possibly corresponds to TRBD1 (5 bases). The CDR3 has 12 residues. CDR1 MDHEN and CDR2 SYDVKM come from the germline V gene. The V end lost 2 bases, the J end lost 10 bases, and 11 bases lay between the germline ends. Full variable domain (outside the CDR3, taken from reference TRBV28 and TRBJ1-1): DVKVTQSSRYLVKRTGEKVFLECVQDMDHENMFWYRQDPGLGLRLIYFSYDVKMKEKGDIPEGYSVSREKKERFSLILESASTNQTSMYLCASSLGQGGAFFGQGTRLTVV.

In this sample, this clone turned up once. The chain couples TRBV14 to TRBJ2-7; 14 nucleotides line up with TRBD2. Trimming cost V 3 bases and J 6 bases; bases outside gene matches: 4. There are 15 residues in the CDR3. Germline lookup yields CDR1 SGHDN and CDR2 FVKESK. CDR3: CASSHRTSGRSEQYF. CDR3 sequence (DNA): TGTGCCAGCAGCCACCGGACTAGCGGGAGGAGCGAGCAGTACTTC.

On this clone: Other DNA sequences in the same sample also yield this CDR3. This rearrangement joins TRBV2 to TRBJ2-7; 9 bases agree with TRBD1. Germline CDR1 and CDR2: SNHLY and FYNNEI. Germline trimming cut 3 bases from V and 2 bases from J; bases unmatched to any gene: 2. CDR3 length: 14 amino acids. Here the CDR3 reads CASSERQGAYEQYF. In DNA, the CDR3 is TGTGCCAGCAGTGAGAGACAGGGGGCCTACGAGCAGTACTTC.

This clone was counted a single time. This chain uses TRBV5-4 with TRBJ1-1; 8 bases line up with TRBD1. CDR1 and CDR2 from the germline V gene are SGHNT and YYREEE (reference sequence). The trim removed 4 bases at V and 0 bases at J, leaving 5 bases unmatched. This CDR3 spans 15 amino acids. CDR3 region: CASSPRTGLNTEAFF. In nucleotides, the CDR3 is TGTGCCAGCAGCCCCAGGACAGGGTTGAACACTGAAGCTTTCTTT.

This chain uses TRBV15 with TRBJ2-7, with D perhaps TRBD1 (5 bases). The CDR3 runs 14 residues. In germline, CDR1 is LNHNV, CDR2 YYDKDF (reference sequence). Trimming pared 5 bases from V and 2 bases from J, leaving 13 bases between. The DNA of the CDR3 is TGTGCCACCAGCCCTGTGACAGAACCCTACGAGCAGTACTTC. Its translation is CATSPVTEPYEQYF.

V gene TRBV9 combines with J gene TRBJ1-5, with D possibly being TRBD1 (5 bases). Germline V gene sequence: CDR1 SGDLS, CDR2 YYNGEE. The V end lost 4 bases, the J end lost 0 bases, and 11 bases lay between the germline ends. CDR3 length equals 15 residues. The CDR3: CASSPGGYSNQPQHF. The CDR3 DNA follows: TGTGCCAGCAGCCCCGGGGGTTATAGCAATCAGCCCCAGCATTTT. The full variable domain, completed using reference TRBV9 and TRBJ1-5, is DSGVTQTPKHLITATGQRVTLRCSPRSGDLSVYWYQQSLDQGLQFLIQYYNGEERAKGNILERFSAQQFPDLHSELNLSSLELGDSALYFCASSPGGYSNQPQHFGDGTRLSIL.

The chain links TRBV21-1 to TRBJ1-2; no DNA check was done on the table's D call, TRBD1. TRBV21-1 is a pseudogene. The CDR3 loop spans 13 amino acids. In DNA, the CDR3 is TGTGCCAGCAGACCGACAGTGGGCTATGGCTACACCTTC. It specifies CASRPTVGYGYTF.

This clone has more than one count but fewer than ten. The V call is TRBV4-1, the J call TRBJ1-1; D unclear. Between the trimmed V and J ends, which lost 0 bases and 5 bases, there was a span of 7 bases. The CDR3 runs to 13 residues. The V gene's germline CDR1 is MGHRA and CDR2 YSYEKL. The CDR3 sequence is CASSQDSGTEAFF. The DNA of the CDR3 is TGCGCCAGCAGCCAAGATTCGGGGACTGAAGCTTTCTTT.

The chain joins TRBV11-2 to TRBJ1-2; 8 bases fit TRBD1. The CDR3 extends over 14 amino acids. The germline CDR1 and CDR2 sequences are SGHAT and FQNNGV. With V trimmed by 1 base and J by 3 bases, 1 base remained unmatched. CDR3 sequence: CASSLVQGDYGYTF. CDR3 DNA sequence: TGTGCCAGCAGCTTAGTACAGGGGGACTATGGCTACACCTTC.

V gene TRBV5-6 combines with J gene TRBJ2-2; 8 nucleotides line up with TRBD2. The CDR3 loop spans 15 amino acids. V was pared by 7 bases and J by 3 bases, with 8 bases of the junction left unmatched. CDR1 is SGHDT, CDR2 YYEEEE, per germline. The CDR3 reads CASGRRGGDTGELFF. The CDR3 DNA sequence: TGTGCCAGCGGACGACGGGGGGGAGACACCGGGGAGCTGTTTTTT.

This rearrangement joins TRBV9 to TRBJ2-7; 7 bases match TRBD1. V shed 0 bases, J shed 2 bases, and the junction held 5 bases outside the gene matches. CDR1 SGDLS and CDR2 YYNGEE come from the germline V gene. CDR3 length: 15 residues. DNA for the CDR3: TGTGCCAGCAGCGTAGGTCCCGGGACAGCCTACGAGCAGTACTTC. This gives the protein CASSVGPGTAYEQYF.

The V and J genes are TRBV7-8 and TRBJ2-3, with 8 bases matching TRBD2. The V gene end was trimmed by 5 bases and the J gene end by 5 bases; junction bases not matched to a gene: 9. In germline, CDR1 is SGHVS, CDR2 FQNEAQ. The CDR3 is 15 residues long. The CDR3 is CASSDSGGLGDTQYF. CDR3 sequence (DNA): TGTGCCAGCAGCGACAGCGGGGGCCTGGGAGATACGCAGTATTTT.

This chain connects TRBV19 to TRBJ2-1; tentative D call: TRBD1 (5 bases). V lost 8 bases and J 4 bases, leaving 12 bases between the germline ends. The CDR3 totals 13 residues. Looked up from germline, CDR1 is LNHDA and CDR2 is SQIVND (reference sequence). The CDR3 loop is CASQMYRYNEQFF. The DNA of the CDR3 is TGTGCCAGTCAGATGTACAGGTACAATGAGCAGTTCTTC.

CDR3 in DNA: TGCGCCAGCAGCACACAGGGTTTGCGGGAGCAGTACTTC. This gives the protein CASSTQGLREQYF. The chain links TRBV5-1 to TRBJ2-7; a weak D match, TRBD1 (6 bases). With 4 bases removed from V and 7 bases from J, the gap between germline ends came to 15 bases. Germline lookup yields CDR1 SGHRS and CDR2 YFSETQ. This CDR3 is built from 13 residues.